A selection of T cell receptor beta chains follows, all from one sample in a study of beta chain features in type 1 diabetes. Assay used: immunoSEQ multiplex PCR; TCRdb lists only in-frame clones, some missing. This table has more than 350,000 clones, over 10% appearing once. Sequenced material: naive CD4+ T cells from blood. These receptors came from a woman under 30 in good health. Both conserved end residues are part of each CDR3. A D gene is named only where the DNA matches it firmly. Only part of the rows carry a size: once, few, many, or a class if the clone is expanded.

J | V | D | size | CDR3 | DNA
TRBJ1-1 | TRBV7-2 | TRBD1 | NA | CASSLAGQGNTEAFF | TGTGCCAGCAGCTTAGCTGGACAGGGGAACACTGAAGCTTTCTTT
TRBJ2-3 | TRBV29-1 | TRBD2 | NA | CSVEFPGGPRGTQYF | TGCAGCGTTGAATTCCCGGGAGGGCCTCGGGGTACGCAGTATTTT
TRBJ2-2 | TRBV15 | NA | few | CAIRREVTTGELFF | TGTGCCATCCGAAGGGAGGTGACCACCGGGGAGCTGTTTTTT
TRBJ1-1 | TRBV27 | NA | NA | CASRSWGVNTEAFF | TGTGCCAGTCGATCGTGGGGAGTGAACACTGAAGCTTTCTTT
TRBJ2-2 | TRBV6-5 | TRBD2 | NA | CASRPSGDTGELFF | TGTGCCAGCAGGCCGAGCGGGGACACCGGGGAGCTGTTTTTT
TRBJ2-7 | TRBV6-5 | TRBD2 | NA | CASSPSGRPDYEQYF | TGTGCCAGCAGTCCTAGCGGGAGACCAGACTACGAGCAGTACTTC
TRBJ2-1 | TRBV27 | TRBD2 | few | CASSFWTSGTRSYNEQFF | TGTGCCAGCAGTTTTTGGACTAGCGGGACGCGCTCCTACAATGAGCAGTTCTTC
TRBJ2-7 | TRBV10-3 | NA | few | CAISGFISYEQYF | TGTGCCATCAGTGGGTTTATTAGTTACGAGCAGTACTTC
TRBJ2-5 | TRBV10-3 | NA | NA | CAISGSKQGETQYF | TGTGCCATCAGTGGGTCGAAGCAGGGCGAGACCCAGTACTTC
TRBJ2-1 | TRBV6-5 | NA | few | CASSYLSRSDEQFF | TGTGCCAGCAGTTACCTCTCCCGGAGTGATGAGCAGTTCTTC
TRBJ2-1 | TRBV5-1 | TRBD1 | NA | CASSLVLGTGMSGEQFF | TGCGCCAGCAGCTTGGTTTTAGGGACAGGGATGTCGGGGGAGCAGTTCTTC
TRBJ2-3 | TRBV4-2 | TRBD1 | NA | CASSQVDREKNTQYF | TGTGCCAGCAGCCAAGTGGACAGGGAAAAAAATACGCAGTATTTT
TRBJ2-1 | TRBV14 | TRBD1 | few | CASSRINRGRRDEQFF | TGTGCCAGCAGCCGGATTAACAGGGGGCGCAGGGATGAGCAGTTCTTC
TRBJ2-2 | TRBV2 | NA | NA | CASRGITGELFF | TGTGCCAGCCGAGGAATCACAGGGGAGCTGTTTTTT
TRBJ2-3 | TRBV5-1 | NA | few | CASSLVPADTQYF | TGCGCCAGCAGCTTGGTTCCCGCAGATACGCAGTATTTT
TRBJ2-3 | TRBV25-1 | TRBD2 | NA | CASSVLAGYTDTQYF | TGTGCCAGCAGTGTACTAGCGGGGTACACAGATACGCAGTATTTT
TRBJ1-1 | TRBV4-3 | NA | NA | CASSQDIGLPGPF | TGCGCCAGCAGCCAAGATATCGGGCTACCGGGACCTTTT
TRBJ2-1 | TRBV29-1 | TRBD2 | few | CSVGRTSGSIHEQFF | TGCAGCGTTGGGCGGACTAGCGGGAGTATCCATGAGCAGTTCTTC
TRBJ1-6 | TRBV7-2 | NA | NA | CASSLVQGISPLHF | TGTGCCAGCAGCTTAGTTCAGGGAATTTCACCCCTCCACTTT
TRBJ2-3 | TRBV4-3 | TRBD1 | NA | CASSQDRGQGTDTQYF | TGCGCCAGCAGCCAAGATCGGGGACAGGGAACAGATACGCAGTATTTT
TRBJ2-7 | TRBV7-9 | TRBD2 | few | CASTRLAGSSYEQYF | TGTGCCAGCACCAGACTAGCGGGGAGCTCCTACGAGCAGTACTTC
TRBJ1-6 | TRBV2 | TRBD1 | few | CASSEDRGRLSLHF | TGTGCCAGCAGTGAGGACAGGGGACGGCTTTCCCTCCACTTT
TRBJ1-1 | TRBV14 | NA | few | CASSLSMNTEAFF | TGTGCCAGCAGCCTCAGTATGAACACTGAAGCTTTCTTT
TRBJ1-1 | TRBV30 | NA | few | CAGRVQGNTEAFF | TGTGCCGGAAGGGTACAGGGAAACACTGAAGCTTTCTTT
TRBJ2-1 | TRBV9 | NA | few | CASSVLDGSGNEQFF | TGTGCCAGCAGCGTACTCGACGGGTCGGGGAATGAGCAGTTCTTC
TRBJ1-5 | TRBV7-2 | NA | few | CASSLAGRNQPQHF | TGTGCCAGCAGCTTAGCGGGCCGCAATCAGCCCCAGCATTTT
TRBJ2-3 | TRBV30 | TRBD2 | NA | CAWRGFEREREDTQYF | TGTGCCTGGAGAGGTTTCGAGCGGGAACGAGAAGATACGCAGTATTTT
TRBJ1-3 | TRBV13 | NA | NA | CASSRLAGLSLGKSGNTIYF | TGTGCCAGCAGCAGACTAGCAGGACTATCACTCGGGAAATCTGGAAACACCATATATTTT
TRBJ2-7 | TRBV7-9 | TRBD1 | few | CASTLTGGPGEQYF | TGTGCCAGCACCCTGACAGGGGGTCCAGGCGAGCAGTACTTC
TRBJ2-5 | TRBV4-3 | NA | NA | CASSQELRTEETQYF | TGCGCCAGCAGCCAAGAACTAAGGACAGAAGAGACCCAGTACTTC
TRBJ1-1 | TRBV6-6 | NA | NA | CASSVSPGDTEAFF | TGTGCCAGCAGTGTGTCCCCAGGGGACACTGAAGCTTTCTTT
TRBJ1-2 | TRBV2 | NA | NA | CASSEAPYGYTF | TGTGCCAGCAGTGAAGCCCCCTATGGCTACACCTTC
TRBJ2-5 | TRBV29-1 | TRBD2 | few | CSVMTSAQETQYF | TGCAGCGTTATGACTAGCGCCCAAGAGACCCAGTACTTC
TRBJ2-3 | TRBV19 | TRBD1 | few | CASRRQGNSDTQYF | TGTGCCAGTAGGAGACAGGGAAATTCAGATACGCAGTATTTT
TRBJ1-5 | TRBV20-1 | NA | NA | CSAGSQPQHF | TGCAGTGCTGGGAGTCAGCCCCAGCATTTT
TRBJ2-7 | TRBV30 | NA | few | CAWIRQTGIYEQYF | TGTGCCTGGATCAGACAGACAGGAATCTACGAGCAGTACTTC
TRBJ2-3 | TRBV7-9 | NA | few | CASSLEQGRADTQYF | TGTGCCAGCAGCTTAGAACAGGGAAGGGCAGATACGCAGTATTTT
TRBJ1-1 | TRBV19 | NA | few | CASSIGEYTEAFF | TGTGCCAGTAGTATAGGGGAGTACACTGAAGCTTTCTTT
TRBJ2-3 | TRBV4-1 | NA | NA | CASSQFDEDTQYF | TGCGCCAGCAGCCAGTTTGACGAGGATACGCAGTATTTT
TRBJ2-3 | TRBV5-1 | NA | few | CASSQARPGDTQYF | TGCGCCAGCAGCCAAGCCCGGCCAGGGGATACGCAGTATTTT
TRBJ2-1 | TRBV2 | NA | NA | CASNMAGPRNEQFF | TGTGCCAGCAATATGGCAGGCCCCAGGAATGAGCAGTTCTTC
TRBJ2-2 | TRBV6-4 | NA | few | CASSEGLNTGELFF | TGTGCCAGCAGTGAAGGGCTGAACACCGGGGAGCTGTTTTTT
TRBJ1-4 | TRBV18 | NA | NA | CASSPSRGTNEKLFF | TGTGCCAGCTCACCAAGCAGGGGAACTAATGAAAAACTGTTTTTT
TRBJ2-1 | TRBV29-1 | NA | NA | CSVVRVGSYNEQFF | TGCAGCGTTGTGCGGGTAGGCTCCTACAATGAGCAGTTCTTC
TRBJ2-5 | TRBV19 | NA | few | CASSIAGQPYQETQYF | TGTGCCAGTAGTATTGCAGGTCAGCCGTACCAAGAGACCCAGTACTTC
TRBJ2-1 | TRBV9 | NA | NA | CASTGWTPHNEQFF | TGTGCCAGCACCGGCTGGACGCCCCACAATGAGCAGTTCTTC
TRBJ1-2 | TRBV4-2 | TRBD1 | NA | CASSQNGQGNYGYTF | TGTGCCAGCAGCCAAAACGGACAGGGTAACTATGGCTACACCTTC
TRBJ2-3 | TRBV7-2 | NA | few | CASSFRGTDTQYF | TGTGCCAGCAGCTTCCGAGGGACAGATACGCAGTATTTT
TRBJ2-2 | TRBV9 | NA | few | CASSVASRSGSGELFF | TGTGCCAGCAGCGTAGCTTCCCGATCAGGGTCTGGGGAGCTGTTTTTT
TRBJ2-1 | TRBV28 | TRBD1 | NA | CASSILGTGAHNEQFF | TGTGCCAGCAGTATACTCGGGACAGGGGCACACAATGAGCAGTTCTTC
TRBJ1-2 | TRBV9 | TRBD1 | NA | CASSARDSGFGYTF | TGTGCCAGCAGCGCCCGGGACAGCGGCTTCGGCTACACCTTC
TRBJ2-3 | TRBV7-3 | NA | few | CASSPMGGGTDTQYF | TGTGCCAGCAGCCCAATGGGCGGGGGCACAGATACGCAGTATTTT
TRBJ2-5 | TRBV30 | NA | NA | CAWSNEEGETQYF | TGTGCCTGGAGCAACGAGGAGGGAGAGACCCAGTACTTC
TRBJ1-4 | TRBV7-2 | TRBD1 | NA | CASSTDRGGRKLFF | TGTGCCAGCAGCACAGACAGGGGTGGTCGAAAACTGTTTTTT